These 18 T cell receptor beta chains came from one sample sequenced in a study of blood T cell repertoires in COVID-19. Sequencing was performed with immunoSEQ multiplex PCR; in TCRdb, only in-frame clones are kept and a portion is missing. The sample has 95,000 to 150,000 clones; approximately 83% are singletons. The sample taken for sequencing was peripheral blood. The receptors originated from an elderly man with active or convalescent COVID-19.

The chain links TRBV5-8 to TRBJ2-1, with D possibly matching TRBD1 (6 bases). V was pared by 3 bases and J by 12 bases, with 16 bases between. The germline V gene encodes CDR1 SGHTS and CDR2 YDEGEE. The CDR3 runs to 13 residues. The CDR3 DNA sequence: TGTGCCAGCAGCTCACTCCGGACAGCCGTGCAGTTCTTC. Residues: CASSSLRTAVQFF. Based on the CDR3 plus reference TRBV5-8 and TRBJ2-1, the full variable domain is EAGVTQSPTHLIKTRGQQATLRCSPISGHTSVYWYQQALGLGLQFLLWYDEGEERNRGNFPPRFSGRQFPNYSSELNVNALELEDSALYLCASSSLRTAVQFFGPGTRLTVL.

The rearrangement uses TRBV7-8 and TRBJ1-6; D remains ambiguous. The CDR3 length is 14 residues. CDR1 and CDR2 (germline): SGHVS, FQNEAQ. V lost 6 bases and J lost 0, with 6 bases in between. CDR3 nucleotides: TGTGCCAGCAGACACAGCTCCTATAATTCACCCCTCCACTTT. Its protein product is CASRHSSYNSPLHF. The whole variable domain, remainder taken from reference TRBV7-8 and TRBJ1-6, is GAGVSQSPRYKVAKRGQDVALRCDPISGHVSLFWYQQALGQGPEFLTYFQNEAQLDKSGLPSDRFFAERPEGSVSTLKIQRTQQEDSAVYLCASRHSSYNSPLHFGNGTRLTVT.

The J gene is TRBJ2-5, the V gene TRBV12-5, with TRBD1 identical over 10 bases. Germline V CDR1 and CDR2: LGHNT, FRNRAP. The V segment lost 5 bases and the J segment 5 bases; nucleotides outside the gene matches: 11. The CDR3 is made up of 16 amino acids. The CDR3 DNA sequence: TGTGCTAGTGGTGGACGCGCGACAGGGGGCGCGGAGACCCAGTACTTC. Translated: CASGGRATGGAETQYF.

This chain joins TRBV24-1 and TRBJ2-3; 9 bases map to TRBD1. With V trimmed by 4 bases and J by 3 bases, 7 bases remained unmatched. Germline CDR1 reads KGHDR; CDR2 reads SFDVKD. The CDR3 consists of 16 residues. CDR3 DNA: TGTGCCACCAGTGACGGGGACAGGGTCGGGACAGATACGCAGTATTTT. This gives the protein CATSDGDRVGTDTQYF.

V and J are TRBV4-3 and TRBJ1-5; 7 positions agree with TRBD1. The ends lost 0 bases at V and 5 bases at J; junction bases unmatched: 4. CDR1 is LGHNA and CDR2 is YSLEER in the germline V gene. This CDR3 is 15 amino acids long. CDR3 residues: CASSQDPRGDQPQHF. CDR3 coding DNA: TGCGCCAGCAGCCAAGACCCCAGGGGGGATCAGCCCCAGCATTTT.

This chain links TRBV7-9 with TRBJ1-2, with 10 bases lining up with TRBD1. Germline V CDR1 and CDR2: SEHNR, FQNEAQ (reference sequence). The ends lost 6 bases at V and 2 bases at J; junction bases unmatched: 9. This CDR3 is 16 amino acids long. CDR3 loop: CASRGGGTGENYGYTF. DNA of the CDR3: TGTGCCAGCAGAGGGGGCGGGACAGGGGAAAACTATGGCTACACCTTC.

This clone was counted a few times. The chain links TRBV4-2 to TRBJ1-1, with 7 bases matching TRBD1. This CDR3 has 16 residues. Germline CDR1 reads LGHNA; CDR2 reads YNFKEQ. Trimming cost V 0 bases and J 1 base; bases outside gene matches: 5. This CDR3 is CASSQEYRGPNTEAFF. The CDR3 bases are TGTGCCAGCAGCCAAGAATACAGGGGTCCGAACACTGAAGCTTTCTTT.

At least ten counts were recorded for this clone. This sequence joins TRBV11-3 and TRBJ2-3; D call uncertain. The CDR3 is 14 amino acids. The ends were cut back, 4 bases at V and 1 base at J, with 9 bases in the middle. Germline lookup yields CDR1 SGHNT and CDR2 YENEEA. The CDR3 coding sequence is TGTGCCAGCAGCTCACGGTTGGGCACAGATACGCAGTATTTT. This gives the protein CASSSRLGTDTQYF.

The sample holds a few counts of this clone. The CDR3 loop reads CASSQDSVGGSGEQFF. The CDR3 coding sequence is TGCGCCAGCAGCCAAGATTCGGTGGGAGGTTCGGGTGAGCAGTTCTTC. The chain links TRBV4-3 to TRBJ2-1; D perhaps matches TRBD2 (6 bases). Germline CDR1 LGHNA, CDR2 YSLEER. The CDR3 is made up of 16 amino acids. V was clipped by 0 bases and J by 9 bases, with 18 bases between them.

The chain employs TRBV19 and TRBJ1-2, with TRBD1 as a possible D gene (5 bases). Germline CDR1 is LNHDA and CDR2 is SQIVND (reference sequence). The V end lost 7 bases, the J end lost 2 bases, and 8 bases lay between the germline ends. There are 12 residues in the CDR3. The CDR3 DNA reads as TGTGCCAGTAAGGAGGGGAACTATGGCTACACCTTC. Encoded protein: CASKEGNYGYTF.

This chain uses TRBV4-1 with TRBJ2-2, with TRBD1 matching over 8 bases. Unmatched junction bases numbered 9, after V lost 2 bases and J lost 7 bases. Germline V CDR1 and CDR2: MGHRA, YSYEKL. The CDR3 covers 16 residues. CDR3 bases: TGCGCCAGCAGCCAAATGCCAGGGGGCGCGAGCGGGGAGCTGTTTTTT. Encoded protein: CASSQMPGGASGELFF.

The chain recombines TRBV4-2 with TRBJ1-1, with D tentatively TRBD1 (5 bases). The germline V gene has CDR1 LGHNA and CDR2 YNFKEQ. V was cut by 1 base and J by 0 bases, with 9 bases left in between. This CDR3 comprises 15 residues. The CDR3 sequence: CASSQAGGMNTEAFF. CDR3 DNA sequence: TGTGCCAGCAGCCAAGCCGGGGGGATGAACACTGAAGCTTTCTTT.

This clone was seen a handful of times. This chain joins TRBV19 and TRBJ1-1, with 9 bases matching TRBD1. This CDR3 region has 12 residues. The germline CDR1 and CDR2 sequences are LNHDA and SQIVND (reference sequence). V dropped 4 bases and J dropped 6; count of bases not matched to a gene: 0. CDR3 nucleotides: TGTGCCAGTAGTAACAGGGGGCCTGAAGCTTTCTTT. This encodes CASSNRGPEAFF.

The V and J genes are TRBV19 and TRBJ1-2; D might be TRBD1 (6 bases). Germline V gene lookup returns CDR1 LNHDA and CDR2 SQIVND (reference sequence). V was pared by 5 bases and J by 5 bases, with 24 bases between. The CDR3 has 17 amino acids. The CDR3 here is CASSQSRGYIGVYGYTF. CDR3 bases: TGTGCCAGTAGTCAAAGCAGGGGTTACATCGGGGTATATGGCTACACCTTC.

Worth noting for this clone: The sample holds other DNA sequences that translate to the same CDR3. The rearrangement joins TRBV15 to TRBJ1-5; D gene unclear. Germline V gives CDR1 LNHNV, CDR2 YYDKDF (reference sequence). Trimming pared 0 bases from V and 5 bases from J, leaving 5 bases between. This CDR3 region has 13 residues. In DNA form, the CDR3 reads TGTGCCACCAGCAGAGACCGAGATCAGCCCCAGCATTTT. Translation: CATSRDRDQPQHF.

CDR3 amino acids: CASRPPQRGPIAKNIQYF. CDR3 DNA sequence: TGTGCCAGCAGACCCCCCCAGAGGGGGCCCATAGCCAAAAACATTCAGTACTTC. This chain connects TRBV6-4 to TRBJ2-4, with 7 positions matching TRBD1. The length of the CDR3 is 18 residues. J gave up 0 bases and V 6 bases, and 14 bases lay outside the gene matches. The germline V gene encodes CDR1 MRHNA and CDR2 SNTAGT.

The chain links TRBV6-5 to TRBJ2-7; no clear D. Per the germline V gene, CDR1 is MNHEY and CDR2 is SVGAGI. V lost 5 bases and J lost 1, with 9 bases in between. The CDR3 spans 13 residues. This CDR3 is CASSMTRSYEQYF. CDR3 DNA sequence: TGTGCCAGCAGTATGACAAGGTCCTACGAGCAGTACTTC.

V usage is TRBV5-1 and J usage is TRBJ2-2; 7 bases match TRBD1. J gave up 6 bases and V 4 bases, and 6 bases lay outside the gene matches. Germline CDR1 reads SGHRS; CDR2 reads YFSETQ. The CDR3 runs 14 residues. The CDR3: CASSQTTGAGELFF. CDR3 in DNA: TGCGCCAGCAGCCAAACCACAGGGGCCGGGGAGCTGTTTTTT.